This paragraph covers one TCR beta chain sequence. Its antigen is currently unknown. Sample-barcoded 5' priming and a J-beta primer mix drove a second PCR of roughly 7 to 11 cycles. Each TCR beta cDNA got a 12-nucleotide random molecular identifier. TCRdb fed the 5' RACE reads into MiXCR, producing one record per CDR3 protein. The sample consists of about 680,000 distinct CDR3 sequences, roughly 49% of them appearing once. V gave up 2 bases and J gave up 1 base; unmatched junction bases: 0. This CDR3 is 14 amino acids long. CDR1 and CDR2 from the germline V gene are MRHNA and SNTAGT. This record belongs to a study of blood T cells in healthy people across ages. There were at least 5.5 micrograms of total RNA extracted from every sample. Study-wide results and limits: Per million T cells, TCR beta diversity dropped roughly linearly as age increased.

The source material was blood. The TCR comes from an older woman in good health. V is TRBV6-4 and J is TRBJ2-3, with 7 nucleotides matching TRBD2. CDR3 in DNA: TGTGCCAGCAGTGACACTAGCGGCACAGATACGCAGTATTTT. Its protein is CASSDTSGTDTQYF.